The 23 T cell receptor beta chains below come from one sample, sequenced in a study of T cells in Graves' hyperthyroidism and ophthalmopathy. What was amplified from RNA transcripts were TCR beta CDR3 regions. First-round RT-PCR targeting the TCR CDR3 was performed with the HTBI primer set. TCRdb recomputed calls from the multiplex PCR reads with MiXCR, one row per CDR3 protein. The table has over 300,000 distinct CDR3 sequences, about 15% seen once. The sequenced material came from blood. The receptor source for this set is a woman aged 60-70 years with Graves' hyperthyroidism.

For this clonotype: This may be a read error: a much more frequent sequence differs by one nucleotide. This chain's CDR3 is CASGLDLRGNEQFF. The CDR3 DNA reads TGTGCCAGCGGCTTAGACCTCAGGGGGAATGAGCAGTTCTTC. The genes are TRBV11-3 and TRBJ2-1; 7 nucleotides match TRBD1. Germline CDR1 reads SGHNT; CDR2 reads YENEEA. The CDR3 spans 14 residues. Complete variable domain (other parts from reference TRBV11-3 and TRBJ2-1): EAGVVQSPRYKIIEKKQPVAFWCNPISGHNTLYWYLQNLGQGPELLIRYENEEAVDDSQLPKDRFSAERLKGVDSTLKIQPAELGDSAVYLCASGLDLRGNEQFFGPGTRLTVL.

The rearrangement joins TRBV30 to TRBJ2-5; D is unresolved. V lost 2 bases and J 7 bases, leaving 11 bases between the germline ends. The length of the CDR3 is 12 residues. Per germline, CDR1 GTSNPN and CDR2 SVGIG (reference sequence). Here the CDR3 reads CAWSLQVPTQYF. Here the CDR3 DNA reads TGTGCCTGGAGTCTCCAGGTCCCGACCCAGTACTTC.

The J gene is TRBJ2-5, the V gene TRBV5-6; 7 nucleotides line up with TRBD1. Germline CDR1 reads SGHDT; CDR2 reads YYEEEE. CDR3 size: 14 residues. Germline trimming cut 1 base from V and 2 bases from J; bases unmatched to any gene: 2. The CDR3 region is CASSLRDSQETQYF. Here the CDR3 DNA reads TGTGCCAGCAGCTTGCGGGACAGTCAAGAGACCCAGTACTTC.

This sequence joins TRBV7-9 and TRBJ1-1, with D perhaps TRBD1 (6 bases). Germline V gene data show CDR1 as SEHNR and CDR2 as FQNEAQ (reference sequence). The CDR3 covers 14 residues. V was pared by 5 bases and J by 4 bases, with 14 bases between. CDR3 DNA sequence: TGTGCCAGCAGCATTCAGGGGAGTTCCACTGAAGCTTTCTTT. Its translation is CASSIQGSSTEAFF.

A note on this clonotype: Germline and junction disagree at one end, which may indicate a read error. This chain uses TRBV11-3 with TRBJ1-4; D gene unclear. This CDR3 region has 14 residues. The V gene's germline CDR1 is SGHNT and CDR2 YENEEA. This CDR3 reads CASSLEGLDEKPFF. The CDR3 DNA sequence: TGTGCCAGCAGCTTAGAAGGGCTGGATGAAAAACCGTTTTTT.

The table lists this clonotype with many counts. This sequence joins TRBV20-1 and TRBJ2-5; D perhaps matches TRBD1 (5 bases). Trimming shortened V by 3 bases and J by 2 bases, and 13 bases separated the two germline ends. CDR3 size: 14 residues. Per germline, CDR1 DFQATT and CDR2 SNEGSKA (reference sequence). This CDR3 is CSASTWTRQETQYF. The CDR3 nucleotides read TGCAGTGCTAGCACCTGGACACGACAAGAGACCCAGTACTTC.

This clonotype has ten or more counts. This sequence joins TRBV18 and TRBJ2-7; 7 nucleotides agree with TRBD2. CDR1 is KGHSH and CDR2 is LQKENI in the germline V gene. Trimming removed 2 bases from V and 0 bases from J; junction bases left unmatched: 10. The CDR3 is made up of 17 amino acids. The CDR3 coding sequence is TGTGCCAGCTCACCAACAGCCCGGGGCGGGAGCTCCTACGAGCAGTACTTC. Translation: CASSPTARGGSSYEQYF.

In this sample, this clonotype turned up many times. The J gene is TRBJ2-3, the V gene TRBV4-1; TRBD2 might be the D (6 bases). Trimming removed 0 bases from V and 1 base from J, with 17 bases in between. The CDR3 sequence is 18 residues long. From germline, CDR1 is MGHRA and CDR2 YSYEKL. CDR3 loop: CASSQERGGLPRTDTQYF. CDR3 in DNA: TGCGCCAGCAGCCAAGAACGAGGAGGACTACCACGCACAGATACGCAGTATTTT.

This clonotype was recorded a few times. V and J are TRBV12-3 or TRBV12-4 and TRBJ1-5; D gene ambiguous. Trimming shortened V by 2 bases and J by 6 bases, and 11 bases separated the two germline ends. The length of the CDR3 is 14 residues. The CDR3 region has the DNA TGTGCCAGCAGTTTAAGTCGGGTTGGTCAGCCCCAGCATTTT. Amino acid sequence: CASSLSRVGQPQHF.

This clonotype has a count of ten or more. The chain is built from TRBV15 and TRBJ2-3; unclear D gene. Germline V gene sequence: CDR1 LNHNV, CDR2 YYDKDF (reference sequence). The CDR3 is 16 amino acids. V was pared by 5 bases and J by 0 bases, with 15 bases between. The CDR3, as DNA: TGTGCCACCAGCTTGGGTAGCAGAGCTAGCACAGATACGCAGTATTTT. Protein sequence: CATSLGSRASTDTQYF.

This clonotype was seen ten or more times. V and J are TRBV2 and TRBJ2-3; D might be TRBD2 (6 bases). Trimming pared 6 bases from V and 2 bases from J, leaving 12 bases between. The germline gives CDR1 SNHLY, CDR2 FYNNEI. The CDR3 sequence is 14 residues long. The CDR3 DNA reads TGTGCCAGCAGAACCTTAGCGGACACAGATACGCAGTATTTT. Protein sequence: CASRTLADTDTQYF.

The chain carries TRBV20-1 and TRBJ2-1, with 11 bases fitting TRBD2. Unmatched junction bases numbered 5, after V lost 6 bases and J lost 4 bases. Germline lookup yields CDR1 DFQATT and CDR2 SNEGSKA (reference sequence). CDR3 length: 14 amino acids. The CDR3 DNA follows: TGCAGTGCACTAGCGGGAGAAAGGTACAATGAGCAGTTCTTC. Translating it yields CSALAGERYNEQFF.

This clonotype showed up many times. The chain links TRBV27 to TRBJ2-1, with TRBD2 identical over 7 bases. CDR3 length: 15 residues. The germline V gene encodes CDR1 MNHEY and CDR2 SMNVEV (reference sequence). V lost 6 bases, J lost 8 bases, and 13 bases stayed unmatched. The CDR3 coding sequence is TGTGCCAGCAGCGAAGCGGGATTCAATAGCGATGAGCAGTTCTTC. Protein sequence: CASSEAGFNSDEQFF.

Ten or more counts support this clonotype. The V and J genes are TRBV18 and TRBJ1-5; possible D gene TRBD1, 6 bases. Per germline, CDR1 KGHSH and CDR2 LQKENI. CDR3 size: 14 residues. V was trimmed by 1 base and J by 4 bases, leaving 8 bases between them. For the CDR3, the DNA is TGTGCCAGCTCACCACTTCAGGGGAATCAGCCCCAGCATTTT. Encoded protein: CASSPLQGNQPQHF.

Many counts were recorded for this clonotype. The rearrangement joins TRBV5-1 to TRBJ1-2, with D tentatively TRBD1 (6 bases). The CDR3 consists of 14 residues. The germline V gene encodes CDR1 SGHRS and CDR2 YFSETQ. V was cut by 4 bases and J by 4 bases, with 14 bases left in between. This CDR3 reads CASSGGTGPYGYTF. The DNA of the CDR3 is TGCGCCAGCAGCGGTGGAACAGGGCCCTATGGCTACACCTTC.

This clonotype was seen at least ten times. The V gene is TRBV12-3 or TRBV12-4, the J gene TRBJ2-5; 8 nucleotides match TRBD1. This CDR3 region has 14 residues. V dropped 7 bases and J dropped 4; count of bases not matched to a gene: 8. CDR3 nucleotide sequence: TGTGCCAGCAACAGACAGGGGATGGGAGAGACCCAGTACTTC. Amino acids: CASNRQGMGETQYF.

Many counts were recorded for this clonotype. This chain links TRBV18 with TRBJ2-1, with a possible D match to TRBD2 (5 bases). This CDR3 region has 17 residues. CDR1 KGHSH and CDR2 LQKENI come from the germline V gene. The germline V and J ends were trimmed by 3 bases and 0 bases, with 15 bases remaining between them. The CDR3 region has the DNA TGTGCCAGCTCACCCCTCGGCCCGGGAAGCTCCTACAATGAGCAGTTCTTC. Translated: CASSPLGPGSSYNEQFF.

The sample holds many counts of this clonotype. The rearrangement links TRBV30 to TRBJ2-5, with 11 bases identical to TRBD2. The CDR3 is made up of 13 amino acids. J lost 6 bases, V lost 5 bases, and 5 bases had no gene match. Germline V gives CDR1 GTSNPN, CDR2 SVGIG (reference sequence). CDR3 in amino acids: CAWVAGGRQTQYF. The CDR3 DNA is TGTGCCTGGGTAGCGGGAGGGCGGCAGACCCAGTACTTC. Full variable domain (remainder filled in from reference TRBV30 and TRBJ2-5): SQTIHQWPATLVQPVGSPLSLECTVEGTSNPNLYWYRQAAGRGLQLLFYSVGIGQISSEVPQNLSASRPQDRQFILSSKKLLLSDSGFYLCAWVAGGRQTQYFGPGTRLLVL.

Ten or more counts support this clonotype. The chain is built from TRBV12-3 or TRBV12-4 and TRBJ2-7; possibly TRBD1 or TRBD2 for D (5 bases each). This CDR3 region has 16 residues. Trimming cost V 6 bases and J 2 bases, with 20 bases left between them. In DNA form, the CDR3 reads TGTGCCAGCAGAGCTCTTAACCGGGACCGCACCTACGAGCAGTACTTC. This translates into CASRALNRDRTYEQYF.

The chain couples TRBV7-9 to TRBJ2-3, with 7 bases identical to TRBD2. Germline-derived CDR1 and CDR2 are SEHNR and FQNEAQ (reference sequence). The ends lost 5 bases at V and 12 bases at J; junction bases unmatched: 5. The CDR3 is 11 residues long. The CDR3 spells CASSARLAQYF. The DNA for the CDR3 is TGTGCCAGCAGCGCCCGACTAGCACAGTATTTT.

This clonotype was seen ten or more times. The chain is built from TRBV7-9 and TRBJ1-1, with D possibly being TRBD1 (5 bases). Trimming stripped 4 bases from V and 0 bases from J, with 12 bases between. This CDR3 has 15 residues. Germline V gene lookup returns CDR1 SEHNR and CDR2 FQNEAQ (reference sequence). Here the CDR3 reads CASSSYRGLNTEAFF. The CDR3 DNA follows: TGTGCCAGCAGCTCATACCGGGGCCTGAACACTGAAGCTTTCTTT.

This clonotype was observed at least ten times. The rearrangement uses TRBV6-1 and TRBJ1-2; D call uncertain. CDR3 size: 13 residues. Germline-derived CDR1 and CDR2 are MNHNS and SASEGT. Between the trimmed V and J ends, which lost 2 bases and 7 bases, there was a span of 11 bases. The CDR3: CASSERSPPGYTF. The CDR3 nucleotides are TGTGCCAGCAGTGAACGGTCACCTCCTGGCTACACCTTC.

This clonotype was picked up a small number of times. The chain employs TRBV7-9 and TRBJ2-7; D possibly corresponds to TRBD2 (6 bases). Trimming removed 5 bases at V and 5 bases at J, with 10 bases between. This CDR3 region has 12 residues. The germline V gene encodes CDR1 SEHNR and CDR2 FQNEAQ (reference sequence). CDR3 sequence reads: CASSPQRDEQYF. CDR3 sequence (DNA): TGTGCCAGCAGCCCCCAGCGGGACGAGCAGTACTTC.